A single sample gave rise to the 11 T cell receptor beta chains below, sequenced in a study of beta chain features in type 1 diabetes. Sequenced material consisted of expressed TCRB transcripts (all of the isolated RNA was reverse transcribed). Only in-frame clones appear in the TCRdb table, and some are missing; sequencing was by immunoSEQ multiplex PCR. The sample includes more than 130,000 clones, about 7% of them seen just once. Sequencing input: central memory CD4+ T cells from blood. Receptors originate from a woman in her 30s in good health.

The table lists this clone with a few counts. The rearrangement uses TRBV9 and TRBJ2-2; possible D gene TRBD2, 7 bases. The CDR3 length is 15 residues. Germline CDR1 and CDR2: SGDLS and YYNGEE. V lost 2 bases and J 3 bases, leaving 11 bases between the germline ends. CDR3 protein: CASSVLGGDTGELFF. CDR3 DNA: TGTGCCAGCAGCGTTTTAGGGGGGGACACCGGGGAGCTGTTTTTT.

CDR3 sequence: CASSQVRFLAGAYEQYF. As DNA, the CDR3 is TGCGCCAGCAGCCAAGTACGGTTCCTAGCGGGAGCCTACGAGCAGTACTTC. The gene calls are TRBV4-3 and TRBJ2-7; 10 bases are a match to TRBD2. J gave up 2 bases and V 1 base, and 8 bases lay outside the gene matches. The CDR3 consists of 17 residues. CDR1 LGHNA and CDR2 YSLEER come from the germline V gene.

This clone was detected a few times. This chain links TRBV6-1 with TRBJ2-5; D call uncertain. Germline loops: CDR1 MNHNS, CDR2 SASEGT. This CDR3 is built from 13 residues. Trimming shortened V by 10 bases and J by 6 bases, and 18 bases separated the two germline ends. Here the CDR3 reads CATHSRERKTQYF. The CDR3 DNA reads TGTGCCACCCACTCACGAGAGAGGAAGACCCAGTACTTC.

V gene TRBV5-4 combines with J gene TRBJ2-2, with 11 bases that match TRBD2. J lost 4 bases, V lost 4 bases, and 6 bases had no gene match. The CDR3 contains 16 residues. CDR1 and CDR2 (germline): SGHNT, YYREEE (reference sequence). CDR3 sequence (DNA): TGTGCCAGCAGCAAACTTAGCGGGAGGGCCACCGGGGAGCTGTTTTTT. Its translation is CASSKLSGRATGELFF.

V gene TRBV19 combines with J gene TRBJ2-5, with D possibly being TRBD2 (6 bases). The CDR3 is 15 residues long. The germline gives CDR1 LNHDA, CDR2 SQIVND (reference sequence). The V end lost 3 bases, the J end lost 5 bases, and 16 bases lay between the germline ends. The CDR3 region has the DNA TGTGCCAGTAGTATTTTTTCCGGAGGGTCGGAGACCCAGTACTTC. This translates into CASSIFSGGSETQYF.

This chain connects TRBV4-2 to TRBJ2-1; D is perhaps TRBD2 (5 bases). Germline CDR1 LGHNA, CDR2 YNFKEQ. The length of the CDR3 is 16 residues. Trimming left V 0 bases short and J 3 bases short, with 12 bases between. The CDR3 spells CASSQDQKRSYNEQFF. The CDR3 DNA follows: TGTGCCAGCAGCCAAGATCAAAAGCGGAGCTACAATGAGCAGTTCTTC.

The V and J genes are TRBV19 and TRBJ1-1; TRBD1 might be the D (6 bases). Deletions cut 7 bases from V and 4 bases from J, with 16 bases between. Germline assignment: CDR1 LNHDA and CDR2 SQIVND (reference sequence). The CDR3 loop spans 14 amino acids. CDR3 sequence (DNA): TGTGCCAGTACCTACGCCAGGGGCCGCACTGAAGCTTTCTTT. Amino acid sequence: CASTYARGRTEAFF.

This clone was detected only a few times. This rearrangement joins TRBV12-5 to TRBJ2-1, with 8 nucleotides matching TRBD1. The CDR3 is made up of 15 amino acids. V lost 4 bases and J lost 9; bases outside the gene matches: 11. Per the germline V gene, CDR1 is LGHNT and CDR2 is FRNRAP. CDR3 amino acids: CASGSTRTGTPEQFF. DNA of the CDR3: TGTGCTAGTGGTTCCACAAGGACAGGGACCCCTGAGCAGTTCTTC.

This clone was counted ten times or more. This sequence joins TRBV5-1 and TRBJ1-5, with TRBD1 identical over 7 bases. V dropped 2 bases and J dropped 2; count of bases not matched to a gene: 4. The V gene's germline CDR1 is SGHRS and CDR2 YFSETQ. This CDR3 comprises 15 residues. The CDR3 region is CASSFSGGGNQPQHF. The CDR3 bases are TGCGCCAGCAGCTTCTCAGGGGGTGGCAATCAGCCCCAGCATTTT.

This clone was counted between two and nine times. This chain links TRBV9 with TRBJ2-3, with 15 bases matching TRBD2. Germline lookup yields CDR1 SGDLS and CDR2 YYNGEE. The J segment lost 6 bases and the V segment lost 0 bases, leaving 8 bases of the junction unmatched. The CDR3 is 18 amino acids. The CDR3 loop is CASSVVGGTSGRKDTQYF. CDR3 DNA sequence: TGTGCCAGCAGCGTAGTGGGAGGGACTAGCGGGAGGAAGGATACGCAGTATTTT.

A few counts support this clone. CDR3: CASSRDRGGDGYTF. The DNA of the CDR3 is TGTGCCAGCAGCCGGGACAGGGGAGGGGATGGCTACACCTTC. The V gene is TRBV7-2, the J gene TRBJ1-2; 10 nucleotides match TRBD1. Germline V gene sequence: CDR1 SGHTA, CDR2 FQGNSA. The CDR3 covers 14 residues. The ends lost 5 bases at V and 6 bases at J; junction bases unmatched: 6. The full variable domain, rest sourced from reference TRBV7-2 and TRBJ1-2, is GAGVSQSPSNKVTEKGKDVELRCDPISGHTALYWYRQSLGQGLEFLIYFQGNSAPDKSGLPSDRFSAERTGGSVSTLTIQRTQQEDSAVYLCASSRDRGGDGYTFGSGTRLTVV.